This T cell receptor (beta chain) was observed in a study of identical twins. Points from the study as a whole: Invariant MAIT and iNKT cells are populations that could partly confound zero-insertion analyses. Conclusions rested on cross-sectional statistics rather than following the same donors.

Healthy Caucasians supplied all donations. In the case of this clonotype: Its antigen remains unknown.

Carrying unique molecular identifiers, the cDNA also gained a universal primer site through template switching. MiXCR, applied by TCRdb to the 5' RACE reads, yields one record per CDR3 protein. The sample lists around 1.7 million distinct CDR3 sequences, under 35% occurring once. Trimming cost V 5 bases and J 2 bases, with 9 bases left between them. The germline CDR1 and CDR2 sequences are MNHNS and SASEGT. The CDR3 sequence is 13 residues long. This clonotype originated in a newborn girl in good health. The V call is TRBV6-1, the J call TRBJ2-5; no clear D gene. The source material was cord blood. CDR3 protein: CASSIQVQETQYF. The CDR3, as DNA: TGTGCCAGCAGTATCCAGGTTCAAGAGACCCAGTACTTC.